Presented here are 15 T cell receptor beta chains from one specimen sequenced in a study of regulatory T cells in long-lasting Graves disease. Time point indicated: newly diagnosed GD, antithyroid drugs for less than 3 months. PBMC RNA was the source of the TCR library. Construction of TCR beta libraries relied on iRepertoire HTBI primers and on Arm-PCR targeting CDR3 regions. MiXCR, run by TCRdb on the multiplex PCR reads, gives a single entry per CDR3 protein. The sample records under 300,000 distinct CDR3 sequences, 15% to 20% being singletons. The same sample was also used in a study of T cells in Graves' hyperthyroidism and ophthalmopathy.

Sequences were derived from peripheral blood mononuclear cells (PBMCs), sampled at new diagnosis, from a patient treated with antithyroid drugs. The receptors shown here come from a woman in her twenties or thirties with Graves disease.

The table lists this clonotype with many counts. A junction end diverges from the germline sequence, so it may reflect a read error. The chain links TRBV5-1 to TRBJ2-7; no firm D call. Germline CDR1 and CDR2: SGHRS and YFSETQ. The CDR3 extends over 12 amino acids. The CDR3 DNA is TGTGCCAGCAGCCCGAAAGACCACGAGCAGTACTTC. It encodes CASSPKDHEQYF. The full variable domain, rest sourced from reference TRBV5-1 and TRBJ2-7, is KAGVTQTPRYLIKTRGQQVTLSCSPISGHRSVSWYQQTPGQGLQFLFEYFSETQRNKGNFPGRFSGRQFSNSRSEMNVSTLELGDSALYLCASSPKDHEQYFGPGTRLTVT.

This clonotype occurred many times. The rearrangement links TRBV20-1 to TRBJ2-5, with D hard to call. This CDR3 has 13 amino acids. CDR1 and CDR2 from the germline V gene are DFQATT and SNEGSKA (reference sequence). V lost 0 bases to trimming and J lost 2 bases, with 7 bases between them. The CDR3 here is CSARDLRQETQYF. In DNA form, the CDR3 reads TGCAGTGCTAGAGATCTCAGACAAGAGACCCAGTACTTC.

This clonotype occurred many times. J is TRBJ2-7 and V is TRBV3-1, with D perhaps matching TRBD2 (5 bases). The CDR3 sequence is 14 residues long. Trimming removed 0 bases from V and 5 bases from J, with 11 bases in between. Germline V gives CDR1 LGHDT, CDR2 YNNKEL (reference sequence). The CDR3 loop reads CASSQDMYGDEQYF. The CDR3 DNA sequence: TGTGCCAGCAGCCAAGATATGTACGGGGACGAGCAGTACTTC.

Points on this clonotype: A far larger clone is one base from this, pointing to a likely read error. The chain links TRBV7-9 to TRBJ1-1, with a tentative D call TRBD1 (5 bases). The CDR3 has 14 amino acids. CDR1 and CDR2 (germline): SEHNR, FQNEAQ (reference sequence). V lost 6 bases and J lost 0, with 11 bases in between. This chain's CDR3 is CASRPGRMNTEAFF. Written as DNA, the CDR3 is TGTGCCAGCAGGCCGGGACGGATGAACACTGAAGCTTTCTTT.

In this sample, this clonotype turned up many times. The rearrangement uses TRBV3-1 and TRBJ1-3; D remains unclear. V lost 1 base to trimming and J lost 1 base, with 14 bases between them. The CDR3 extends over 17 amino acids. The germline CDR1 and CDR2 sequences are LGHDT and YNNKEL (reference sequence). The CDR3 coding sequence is TGTGCCAGCAGCCAAGCCCCCTCGGTTATATCTGGAAACACCATATATTTT. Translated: CASSQAPSVISGNTIYF.

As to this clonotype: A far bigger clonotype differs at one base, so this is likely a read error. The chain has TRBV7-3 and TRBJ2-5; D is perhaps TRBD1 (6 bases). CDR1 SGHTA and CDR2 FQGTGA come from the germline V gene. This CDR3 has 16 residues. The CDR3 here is CVSSLSWGRDQETQYF. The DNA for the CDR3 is TGTGTCAGCAGCTTATCGTGGGGGCGTGACCAAGAGACCCAGTACTTC.

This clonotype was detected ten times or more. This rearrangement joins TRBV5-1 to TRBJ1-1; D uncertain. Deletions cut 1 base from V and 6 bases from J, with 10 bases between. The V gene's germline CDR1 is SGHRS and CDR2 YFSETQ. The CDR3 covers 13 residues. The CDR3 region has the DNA TGCGCCAGCAGCTTGCCGGGGAAGGCTGAAGCTTTCTTT. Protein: CASSLPGKAEAFF.

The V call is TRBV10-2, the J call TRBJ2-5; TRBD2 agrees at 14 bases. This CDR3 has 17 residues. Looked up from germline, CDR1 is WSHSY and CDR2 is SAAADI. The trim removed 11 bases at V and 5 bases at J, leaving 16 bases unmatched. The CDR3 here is CASKGGLAGAPRETQYF. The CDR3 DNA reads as TGCGCCTCGAAAGGGGGACTAGCGGGGGCTCCTCGGGAGACCCAGTACTTC.

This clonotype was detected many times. The CDR3 spells CASSYTPGQGFTGYTF. CDR3 bases: TGTGCCAGCAGTTATACACCGGGACAGGGCTTCACTGGCTACACCTTC. The chain has TRBV6-2 or TRBV6-3 and TRBJ1-2, with TRBD1 matching 9 bases. The junction had 12 bases not matched to a gene; V was cut back by 3 bases and J by 7 bases. The CDR3 consists of 16 residues. Germline loops: CDR1 MNHEY, CDR2 SVGEGT.

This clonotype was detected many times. The CDR3: CATSPRRAGISYNEQFF. The DNA of the CDR3 is TGTGCCACCAGTCCCCGCCGCGCGGGGATCTCCTACAATGAGCAGTTCTTC. The chain links TRBV15 to TRBJ2-1, with D possibly being TRBD2 (6 bases). The V end lost 6 bases, the J end lost 0 bases, and 18 bases lay between the germline ends. Germline values: CDR1 LNHNV, CDR2 YYDKDF (reference sequence). The CDR3 runs to 17 residues. Looking up the rest from reference TRBV15 and TRBJ2-1 gives the full variable domain: DAMVIQNPRYQVTQFGKPVTLSCSQTLNHNVMYWYQQKSSQAPKLLFHYYDKDFNNEADTPDNFQSRRPNTSFCFLDIRSPGLGDTAMYLCATSPRRAGISYNEQFFGPGTRLTVL.

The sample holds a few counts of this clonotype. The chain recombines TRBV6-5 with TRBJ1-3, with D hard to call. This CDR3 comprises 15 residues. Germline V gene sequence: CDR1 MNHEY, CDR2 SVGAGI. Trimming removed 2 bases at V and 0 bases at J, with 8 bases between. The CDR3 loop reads CASSYAPRSGNTIYF. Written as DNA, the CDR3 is TGTGCCAGCAGTTACGCCCCACGCTCTGGAAACACCATATATTTT.

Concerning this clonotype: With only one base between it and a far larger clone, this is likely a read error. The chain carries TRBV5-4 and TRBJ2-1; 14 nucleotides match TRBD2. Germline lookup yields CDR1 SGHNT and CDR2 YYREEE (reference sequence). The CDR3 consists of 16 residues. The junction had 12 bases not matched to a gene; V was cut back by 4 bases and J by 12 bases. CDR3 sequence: CASSPPGLAGAGGQFF. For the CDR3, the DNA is TGTGCCAGCAGCCCCCCGGGACTAGCGGGGGCAGGGGGGCAGTTCTTC.

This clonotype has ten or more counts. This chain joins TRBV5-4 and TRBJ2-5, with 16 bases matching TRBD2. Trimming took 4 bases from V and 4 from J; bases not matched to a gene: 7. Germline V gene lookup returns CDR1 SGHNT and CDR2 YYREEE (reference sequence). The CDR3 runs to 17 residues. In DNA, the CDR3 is TGTGCCAGCAGCGCCGGGACTAGCGGGGGGGCCTCAGAGACCCAGTACTTC. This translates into CASSAGTSGGASETQYF.

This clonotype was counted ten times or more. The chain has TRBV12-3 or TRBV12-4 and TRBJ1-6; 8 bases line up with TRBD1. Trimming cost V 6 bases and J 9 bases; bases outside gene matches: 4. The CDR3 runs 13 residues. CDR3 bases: TGTGCCAGCAGCACAGGGGGTGTTTCACCCCTCCACTTT. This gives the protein CASSTGGVSPLHF.

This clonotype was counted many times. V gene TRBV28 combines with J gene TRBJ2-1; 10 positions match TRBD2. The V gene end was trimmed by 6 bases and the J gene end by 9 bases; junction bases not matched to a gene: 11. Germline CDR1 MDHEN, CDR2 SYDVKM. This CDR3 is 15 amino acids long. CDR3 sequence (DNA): TGTGCCAGCAGCAGCGGGGGGGCCGTAGTGGGTGAGCAGTTCTTC. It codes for CASSSGGAVVGEQFF.